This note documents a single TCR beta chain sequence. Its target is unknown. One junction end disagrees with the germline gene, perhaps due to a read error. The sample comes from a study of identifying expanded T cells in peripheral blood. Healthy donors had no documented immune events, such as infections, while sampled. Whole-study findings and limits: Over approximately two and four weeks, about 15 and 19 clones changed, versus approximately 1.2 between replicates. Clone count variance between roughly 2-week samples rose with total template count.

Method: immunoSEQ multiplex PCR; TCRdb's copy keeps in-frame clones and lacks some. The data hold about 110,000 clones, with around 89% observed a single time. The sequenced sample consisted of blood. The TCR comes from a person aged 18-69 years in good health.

The CDR3 DNA reads TGTGCCAGCAGCGCCCGGACAGGGGACTTC. This translates into CASSARTGDF. The rearrangement links TRBV9 to TRBJ1-2, with TRBD1 matching 9 bases. Germline V CDR1 and CDR2: SGDLS, YYNGEE. CDR3 length equals 10 residues.